This T cell receptor (beta chain) was captured in a study of CD8+ T cells in alopecia areata. Obtained from alopecia areata patients were lesional scalp punch biopsies along with peripheral blood. This clone came up a few times. Its antigen is not known. Sequencing relied on a cDNA template that was reverse transcribed from extracted RNA. The assay was immunoSEQ multiplex PCR, and TCRdb's table has in-frame clones only and misses some. In the table there are just over 30,000 clones, approximately 65% of which are singletons. The CDR3 extends over 12 amino acids. From germline, CDR1 is LNHDA and CDR2 SQIVND (reference sequence). The V and J ends lost 6 bases and 2 bases respectively, with 5 bases between them. Regarding the study as a whole: Clonality was higher in lesional than normal scalp, especially in alopecia totalis/universalis.

This receptor was identified in a human donor with alopecia areata. The sample taken for sequencing was NKG2D-high CD8+ T cells sorted from blood. The gene calls are TRBV19 and TRBJ1-5; D ambiguous. The CDR3 is CASRDGNQPQHF. CDR3 coding DNA: TGTGCCAGTAGGGATGGCAATCAGCCCCAGCATTTT.